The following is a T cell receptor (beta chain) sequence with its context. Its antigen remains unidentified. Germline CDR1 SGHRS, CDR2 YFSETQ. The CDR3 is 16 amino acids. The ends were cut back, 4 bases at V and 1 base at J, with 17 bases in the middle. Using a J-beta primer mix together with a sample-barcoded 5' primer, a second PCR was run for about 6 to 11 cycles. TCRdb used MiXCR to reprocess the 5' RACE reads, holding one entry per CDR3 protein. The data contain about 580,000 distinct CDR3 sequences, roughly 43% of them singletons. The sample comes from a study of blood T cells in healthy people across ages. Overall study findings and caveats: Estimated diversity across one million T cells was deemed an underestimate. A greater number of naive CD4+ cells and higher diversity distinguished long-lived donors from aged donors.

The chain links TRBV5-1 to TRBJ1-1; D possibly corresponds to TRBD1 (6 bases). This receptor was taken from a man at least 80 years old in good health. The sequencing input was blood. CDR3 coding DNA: TGCGCCAGCAGCACGGGACACGGAAAATCGAACACTGAAGCTTTCTTT. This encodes CASSTGHGKSNTEAFF.